These 31 T cell receptor beta chains came from one sample sequenced in a study of beta chain features in type 1 diabetes. The investigators reverse transcribed all of the isolated RNA, so they sequenced expressed TCRB transcripts. Measured with immunoSEQ multiplex PCR; TCRdb has only the in-frame clones, and not every one. The repertoire consists of a few hundred thousand clones, with 11% occurring once and the leading ten covering over 1%. Sequencing was carried out using central memory CD4+ T cells from blood. These receptors originate from a man aged 18 to 30 in good health.

This clone has just a few counts. The gene calls are TRBV19 and TRBJ1-5; D remains unclear. Trimming pared 3 bases from V and 3 bases from J, leaving 6 bases between. In germline, CDR1 is LNHDA, CDR2 SQIVND (reference sequence). CDR3 length equals 13 residues. The CDR3 DNA sequence: TGTGCCAGTAGTATCAGATTCAATCAGCCCCAGCATTTT. Its translation: CASSIRFNQPQHF.

This clone was detected only a few times. The gene calls are TRBV11-2 and TRBJ2-5; D unclear. Trimming removed 5 bases from V and 4 bases from J, with 8 bases in between. The CDR3 is 12 residues long. CDR1 SGHAT and CDR2 FQNNGV come from the germline V gene. The CDR3 reads CASSRTRETQYF. The DNA of the CDR3 is TGTGCCAGCAGCCGGACGCGAGAGACCCAGTACTTC.

This clone was counted at least ten times. The DNA of the CDR3 is TGTGCCATCAGTGAAGGGACTAGCGCCCAAGAGACCCAGTACTTC. Encoded protein: CAISEGTSAQETQYF. The rearrangement uses TRBV10-3 and TRBJ2-5; 10 nucleotides align to TRBD2. The CDR3 is made up of 15 amino acids. The V segment lost 3 bases and the J segment 1 base; nucleotides outside the gene matches: 2. Per the germline V gene, CDR1 is ENHRY and CDR2 is SYGVKD.

This clone has a handful of counts. Other DNA sequences of this sample code for an identical CDR3. CDR3 DNA: TGTGCCAGCAGTTTTGGCGGTAACTATGGCTACACCTTC. It yields the protein CASSFGGNYGYTF. The rearrangement links TRBV6-6 to TRBJ1-2; D gene uncertain. The CDR3 totals 13 residues. Germline V gene lookup returns CDR1 MNHNY and CDR2 SVGAGI (reference sequence). The V end was cut by 4 bases, the J end by 1 base, with 7 bases between.

This rearrangement joins TRBV4-3 to TRBJ1-4; D may be TRBD1 (5 bases). Germline loops: CDR1 LGHNA, CDR2 YSLEER. V lost 3 bases to trimming and J lost 8 bases, with 13 bases between them. CDR3 length equals 14 residues. This chain's CDR3 is CASSQGQGGEKLFF. The CDR3, as DNA: TGCGCCAGCAGCCAGGGGCAGGGTGGGGAAAAACTGTTTTTT.

Many counts were recorded for this clone. The chain carries TRBV15 and TRBJ1-1; D unresolved. V was cut by 1 base and J by 5 bases, with 11 bases left in between. Germline V CDR1 and CDR2: LNHNV, YYDKDF (reference sequence). The CDR3 is 14 residues long. In DNA, the CDR3 is TGTGCCACCAGCAGAGCGGGGTGGAGGACTGAAGCTTTCTTT. Its translation is CATSRAGWRTEAFF.

A few counts support this clone. The chain uses TRBV4-3 and TRBJ2-4; D may match TRBD1 or TRBD2 (5 bases each). This CDR3 contains 16 residues. CDR1 and CDR2 from the germline V gene are LGHNA and YSLEER. Trimming took 4 bases from V and 6 from J, leaving 19 bases between them. In DNA form, the CDR3 reads TGCGCCAGCAGCCTTGGGACGGCCGCCGTCGGAAACATTCAGTACTTC. Translating it yields CASSLGTAAVGNIQYF.

This clone has a single count. This rearrangement joins TRBV28 to TRBJ2-5; 7 bases match TRBD1. V lost 6 bases to trimming and J lost 4 bases; unmatched junction nucleotides: 11. From germline, CDR1 is MDHEN and CDR2 SYDVKM. There are 15 residues in the CDR3. Here the CDR3 DNA reads TGTGCCAGCAGCCGACCAGAGGGACAGAGAGAGACCCAGTACTTC. Protein product: CASSRPEGQRETQYF.

The V gene is TRBV25-1, the J gene TRBJ1-4; 8 bases are shared with TRBD1. In germline, CDR1 is MGHDK, CDR2 SYGVNS. The length of the CDR3 is 16 residues. V lost 3 bases, J lost 3 bases, and 6 bases stayed unmatched. The CDR3 loop is CASSEPTGGSNEKLFF. The DNA for the CDR3 is TGTGCCAGCAGTGAGCCAACAGGGGGGTCTAATGAAAAACTGTTTTTT.

V is TRBV11-1 and J is TRBJ2-7; D is possibly TRBD1 (6 bases). V gave up 5 bases and J gave up 7 bases, with 12 bases separating them. The CDR3 runs to 12 residues. The germline gives CDR1 SGHAT, CDR2 FQDESV (reference sequence). The CDR3 sequence is CASSPDRREQYF. CDR3 bases: TGTGCCAGCAGCCCCGACAGGCGGGAGCAGTACTTC.

The rearrangement joins TRBV15 to TRBJ2-5, with a tentative D call TRBD2 (5 bases). The CDR3 extends over 15 amino acids. V was shortened by 5 bases and J by 7 bases, with 20 bases between the two germline ends. Germline V gives CDR1 LNHNV, CDR2 YYDKDF (reference sequence). The CDR3 nucleotides read TGTGCCACCAGCGGTCGGGGAAACCAGAATGGGACCCAGTACTTC. Protein: CATSGRGNQNGTQYF.

On this clone: The junction departs from germline at one end; a sequencing error may be responsible. The chain is built from TRBV6-5 and TRBJ2-5; 8 nucleotides align to TRBD1. The CDR3 is 15 residues long. From germline, CDR1 is MNHEY and CDR2 SVGAGI. The CDR3 loop is CAISNYPGGGETQYF. The CDR3 DNA follows: TGTGCCATCAGTAACTATCCAGGGGGCGGTGAGACCCAGTACTTC.

The DNA for the CDR3 is TGTGCCAGCAGCGTAGAACTCCCCGGCACCGGGGAGCTGTTTTTT. Translation: CASSVELPGTGELFF. The V call is TRBV9, the J call TRBJ2-2; D remains ambiguous. Germline lookup yields CDR1 SGDLS and CDR2 YYNGEE. Deletions cut 0 bases from V and 4 bases from J, with 10 bases between. The CDR3 runs to 15 residues.

This clone was recorded a few times. The CDR3 loop reads CASSLYWGTGDTQYF. The CDR3 nucleotides are TGTGCCAGCAGCTTATACTGGGGTACGGGAGATACGCAGTATTTT. This rearrangement joins TRBV11-3 to TRBJ2-3, with D unclear. Germline V CDR1 and CDR2: SGHNT, YENEEA. The CDR3 consists of 15 residues. Trimming removed 2 bases at V and 5 bases at J, with 14 bases between.

The chain is built from TRBV27 and TRBJ1-5; D gene unclear. V gave up 2 bases and J gave up 0 bases, with 5 bases separating them. The CDR3 is 14 residues long. Germline V gene sequence: CDR1 MNHEY, CDR2 SMNVEV (reference sequence). Here the CDR3 DNA reads TGTGCCAGCAGTTTACAGAGTAGCAATCAGCCCCAGCATTTT. Translated: CASSLQSSNQPQHF.

As to this clone: This likely reflects a read error, since a far larger clone is one base away. The chain combines TRBV27 with TRBJ1-1; D is uncertain. There are 15 residues in the CDR3. Germline CDR1 and CDR2: MNHEY and SMNVEV (reference sequence). V gave up 5 bases and J gave up 1 base, with 14 bases separating them. This CDR3 reads CASSPYSGGNTEAFF. CDR3 coding DNA: TGTGCCAGCAGTCCCTACTCGGGCGGGAACACTGAAGCTTTCTTT.

This clone has just a few counts. J is TRBJ2-1 and V is TRBV9, with 10 positions matching TRBD1. The germline gives CDR1 SGDLS, CDR2 YYNGEE. This CDR3 is 16 amino acids long. V was clipped by 4 bases and J by 4 bases; unmatched bases: 8. CDR3 coding DNA: TGTGCCAGCAGCCCAACAAGGGGACAGGGGTACAATGAGCAGTTCTTC. Protein product: CASSPTRGQGYNEQFF.

This sequence joins TRBV2 and TRBJ1-5; D unresolved. This CDR3 has 18 amino acids. Germline V gene data show CDR1 as SNHLY and CDR2 as FYNNEI. Trimming left V 1 base short and J 1 base short, with 17 bases between. In nucleotides, the CDR3 is TGTGCCAGCAGTGAAGGTTGGTTGGAACGGAAGAGCAATCAGCCCCAGCATTTT. This gives the protein CASSEGWLERKSNQPQHF. The entire variable domain, with the rest obtained from reference TRBV2 and TRBJ1-5, is as follows: EPEVTQTPSHQVTQMGQEVILRCVPISNHLYFYWYRQILGQKVEFLVSFYNNEISEKSEIFDDQFSVERPDGSNFTLKIRSTKLEDSAMYFCASSEGWLERKSNQPQHFGDGTRLSIL.

This sequence joins TRBV6-5 and TRBJ2-7; D is unresolved. The CDR3 runs 13 residues. Germline V gives CDR1 MNHEY, CDR2 SVGAGI. Trimming took off 5 bases at V and 0 bases at J, with 8 bases between the two ends. The CDR3 region is CASSRSRSYEQYF. The CDR3 DNA sequence: TGTGCCAGCAGTCGCTCACGCTCCTACGAGCAGTACTTC.

This clone was counted between two and nine times. The V call is TRBV27, the J call TRBJ2-2, with 7 bases fitting TRBD1. CDR3 size: 16 residues. Germline lookup yields CDR1 MNHEY and CDR2 SMNVEV (reference sequence). With V trimmed by 6 bases and J by 4 bases, 11 bases remained unmatched. The CDR3 bases are TGTGCCAGCAGCCCAGTAGGGACAGAGACCACCGGGGAGCTGTTTTTT. As protein: CASSPVGTETTGELFF.

This clone has just a few counts. This chain uses TRBV30 with TRBJ2-7; the match to TRBD2 covers 10 bases. Germline CDR1 is GTSNPN and CDR2 is SVGIG (reference sequence). The junction had 16 bases not matched to a gene; V was cut back by 2 bases and J by 6 bases. CDR3 size: 17 residues. The CDR3 is CAWSFYPASGSRSEQYF. DNA of the CDR3: TGTGCCTGGAGTTTTTATCCGGCTAGCGGGAGCAGATCCGAGCAGTACTTC.

This clone was seen more than once but under ten times. This chain joins TRBV19 and TRBJ2-1; TRBD2 matches 8 bases. V dropped 7 bases and J dropped 2; count of bases not matched to a gene: 16. This CDR3 is built from 18 residues. The germline V gene has CDR1 LNHDA and CDR2 SQIVND (reference sequence). CDR3 nucleotide sequence: TGTGCCAGTATTCGTTCGAAACTAGCGGAGCCCCCCTACAATGAGCAGTTCTTC. It encodes CASIRSKLAEPPYNEQFF.

This clone was observed a handful of times. The chain joins TRBV28 to TRBJ2-7; no reliable D call. Trimming removed 5 bases at V and 4 bases at J, with 6 bases between. Germline-derived CDR1 and CDR2 are MDHEN and SYDVKM. The CDR3 spans 11 residues. The CDR3 nucleotides are TGTGCCAGCAGTCCGAAGTACGAGCAGTACTTC. It is translated as CASSPKYEQYF.

The chain links TRBV29-1 to TRBJ1-1, with D perhaps TRBD1 (6 bases). CDR3 length equals 12 residues. V lost 3 bases and J 7 bases, leaving 12 bases between the germline ends. The germline gives CDR1 SQVTM, CDR2 ANQGSEA. The CDR3 DNA reads TGCAGCGTTGAGCGGGACACCCATGAAGCTTTCTTT. As protein: CSVERDTHEAFF.

J is TRBJ2-3 and V is TRBV5-1; 9 nucleotides align to TRBD2. CDR1 SGHRS and CDR2 YFSETQ come from the germline V gene. V lost 4 bases and J lost 6; bases outside the gene matches: 6. This CDR3 region has 14 residues. The CDR3 is CASSLSGSGDTQYF. In DNA, the CDR3 is TGCGCCAGCAGCCTTAGCGGGAGTGGGGATACGCAGTATTTT.

In this sample, this clone turned up many times. The chain links TRBV9 to TRBJ2-2; D is ambiguous. There are 16 residues in the CDR3. Germline values: CDR1 SGDLS, CDR2 YYNGEE. V shed 0 bases and J shed 2 bases, with 11 bases lying between them. This chain's CDR3 is CASSVAGWENTGELFF. DNA of the CDR3: TGTGCCAGCAGCGTAGCTGGGTGGGAAAACACCGGGGAGCTGTTTTTT.

A few counts support this clone. V is TRBV15 and J is TRBJ2-2, with D unresolved. Per the germline V gene, CDR1 is LNHNV and CDR2 is YYDKDF (reference sequence). The CDR3 spans 16 residues. The germline V and J ends were trimmed by 0 bases and 0 bases, with 8 bases remaining between them. The CDR3 reads CATSRESVTNTGELFF. CDR3 nucleotide sequence: TGTGCCACCAGCAGAGAGTCGGTTACGAACACCGGGGAGCTGTTTTTT. Combining the CDR3 with reference TRBV15 and TRBJ2-2 gives the whole variable domain DAMVIQNPRYQVTQFGKPVTLSCSQTLNHNVMYWYQQKSSQAPKLLFHYYDKDFNNEADTPDNFQSRRPNTSFCFLDIRSPGLGDTAMYLCATSRESVTNTGELFFGEGSRLTVL.

This clone occurred a few times. This sequence joins TRBV7-8 and TRBJ2-7; D remains unclear. V lost 0 bases and J lost 5, with 14 bases in between. The CDR3 runs to 15 residues. CDR1 SGHVS and CDR2 FQNEAQ come from the germline V gene. CDR3 nucleotide sequence: TGTGCCAGCAGCTTAGCGCTGACGAGTGGAGACGAGCAGTACTTC. Protein sequence: CASSLALTSGDEQYF.

The CDR3 nucleotides read TGTGCCAGCAGCGACCGACAGGGGAGGGAAAAACTGTTTTTT. It is translated as CASSDRQGREKLFF. The chain uses TRBV5-4 and TRBJ1-4; 8 bases map to TRBD1. The CDR3 extends over 14 amino acids. Trimming removed 4 bases from V and 8 bases from J; junction bases left unmatched: 7. The germline CDR1 and CDR2 sequences are SGHNT and YYREEE (reference sequence).

About this clone: The sample carries other DNA sequences with the same CDR3. The rearrangement uses TRBV7-9 and TRBJ1-2; D is ambiguous. The CDR3 consists of 12 residues. Germline CDR1 reads SEHNR; CDR2 reads FQNEAQ (reference sequence). V was clipped by 1 base and J by 5 bases, with 5 bases between them. The CDR3 sequence: CASSLEGYGYTF. The CDR3 coding sequence is TGTGCCAGCAGCTTAGAAGGGTATGGCTACACCTTC.

This clone appeared a few times. A much larger clone lies a single base off, so this may be a read error. The sample carries other DNA sequences with the same CDR3. V is TRBV2 and J is TRBJ2-7; no clear D. The CDR3 consists of 11 residues. V was clipped by 6 bases and J by 3 bases, with 6 bases between them. Germline CDR1 SNHLY, CDR2 FYNNEI. CDR3 nucleotides: TGTGCCAGCAGAGAACTCTACGAGCAGTACTTC. As protein: CASRELYEQYF.